The 8 T cell receptor beta chains given below trace back to one sample, sequenced in a study of OX40 agonist ivuxolimab in advanced cancers. Repertoires were generated with immunoSEQ multiplex PCR, while TCRdb's copy carries only in-frame clones and drops some. This table has 69,000 or so clones, approximately 81% appearing once. The material sequenced was CD4+ or CD8+ T cells sorted from blood, taken in a trial of the OX40 agonist ivuxolimab. The source of these receptors is an adult with an advanced solid tumor such as melanoma, head and neck, liver or kidney cancer.

In its sample, this clone was seen a few times. J is TRBJ2-7 and V is TRBV19; D unresolved. V gave up 4 bases and J gave up 0 bases, with 7 bases separating them. From germline, CDR1 is LNHDA and CDR2 SQIVND (reference sequence). The CDR3 is 13 amino acids. The DNA for the CDR3 is TGTGCCAGTAGTACAGGCCACTCCTACGAGCAGTACTTC. Translated, it gives CASSTGHSYEQYF.

The table lists this clone with a few counts. J is TRBJ2-7 and V is TRBV2, with D perhaps TRBD2 (6 bases). From germline, CDR1 is SNHLY and CDR2 FYNNEI. This CDR3 spans 13 amino acids. The V gene lost 7 bases and the J gene lost 2 bases, with 12 bases spanning the gap. CDR3 in DNA: TGTGCCAGCATTTCGGGACTCACCTACGAGCAGTACTTC. Amino acid sequence: CASISGLTYEQYF.

The chain links TRBV28 to TRBJ2-7; 7 bases are a match to TRBD1. Germline V gene sequence: CDR1 MDHEN, CDR2 SYDVKM. V was clipped by 4 bases and J by 3 bases; unmatched bases: 9. CDR3 length: 15 amino acids. CDR3 nucleotide sequence: TGTGCCAGCAGTTACAGGGGCGCGCTGGTCTACGAGCAGTACTTC. Amino acid sequence: CASSYRGALVYEQYF. Looking up the rest from reference TRBV28 and TRBJ2-7 gives the full variable domain: DVKVTQSSRYLVKRTGEKVFLECVQDMDHENMFWYRQDPGLGLRLIYFSYDVKMKEKGDIPEGYSVSREKKERFSLILESASTNQTSMYLCASSYRGALVYEQYFGPGTRLTVT.

CDR3 sequence: CATSREASGASYEQYF. The CDR3 nucleotides read TGTGCCACCAGCAGAGAGGCTAGCGGGGCCTCCTACGAGCAGTACTTC. The chain uses TRBV15 and TRBJ2-7, with TRBD2 matching over 9 bases. Germline V gene lookup returns CDR1 LNHNV and CDR2 YYDKDF (reference sequence). The V segment lost 0 bases and the J segment 0 bases; nucleotides outside the gene matches: 3. The CDR3 is 16 residues long.

This chain connects TRBV10-3 to TRBJ2-7, with TRBD2 matching 12 bases. The CDR3 totals 14 residues. CDR1 and CDR2 (germline): ENHRY, SYGVKD. V shed 6 bases and J 2 bases; nucleotides not matched to a gene: 2. Here the CDR3 DNA reads TGTGCCATCAGGGCTAGCGGGGGGGCCTACGAGCAGTACTTC. Protein product: CAIRASGGAYEQYF.

The CDR3 loop is CASSVTGTLNEQFF. The CDR3 DNA reads TGTGCCAGCAGTGTAACGGGAACCCTCAATGAGCAGTTCTTC. The V call is TRBV6-6, the J call TRBJ2-1; TRBD2 might be the D (5 bases). The CDR3 has 14 residues. Trimming pared 5 bases from V and 6 bases from J, leaving 14 bases between. From germline, CDR1 is MNHNY and CDR2 SVGAGI (reference sequence).

The chain carries TRBV5-1 and TRBJ1-6; D not certain. The V and J ends lost 0 bases and 6 bases respectively, with 10 bases between them. Germline CDR1 and CDR2: SGHRS and YFSETQ. The CDR3 totals 15 residues. The CDR3 DNA is TGCGCCAGCAGCTTGGAACCACGGAGTAATTCACCCCTCCACTTT. Protein product: CASSLEPRSNSPLHF.

The rearrangement uses TRBV2 and TRBJ1-5; 8 nucleotides line up with TRBD1. Germline trimming cut 8 bases from V and 6 bases from J; bases unmatched to any gene: 12. The CDR3 is 15 amino acids. The germline CDR1 and CDR2 sequences are SNHLY and FYNNEI. The CDR3 DNA reads as TGTGCCAGCCGAGGACAGGGCGACCCAAGTCAGCCCCAGCATTTT. Its protein is CASRGQGDPSQPQHF.